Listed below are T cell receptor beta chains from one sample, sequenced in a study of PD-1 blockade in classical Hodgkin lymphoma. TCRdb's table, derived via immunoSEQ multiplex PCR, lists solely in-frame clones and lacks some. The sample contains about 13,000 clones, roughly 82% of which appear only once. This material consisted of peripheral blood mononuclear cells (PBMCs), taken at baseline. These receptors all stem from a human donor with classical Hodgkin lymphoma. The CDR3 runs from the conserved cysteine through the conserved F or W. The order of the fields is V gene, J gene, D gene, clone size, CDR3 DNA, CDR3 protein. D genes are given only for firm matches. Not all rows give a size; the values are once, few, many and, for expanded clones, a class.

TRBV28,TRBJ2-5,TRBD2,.,TGTGCCAGCAGTTTATTTTCTAGCGGTCACCAAGAGACCCAGTACTTC,CASSLFSSGHQETQYF
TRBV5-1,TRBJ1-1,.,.,TGCGCCAGCAATGAGGGGACGAACACTGAAGCTTTCTTT,CASNEGTNTEAFF
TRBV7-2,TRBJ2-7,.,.,TGTGCCAGCAGCTCCCGTACAGGGGGGGCCTACGAGCAGTACTTC,CASSSRTGGAYEQYF
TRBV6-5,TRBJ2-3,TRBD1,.,TGTGCCAGCACTACTTCAGGGGGAGATACGCAGTATTTT,CASTTSGGDTQYF
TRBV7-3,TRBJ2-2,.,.,TGTGCCAGCAGCCCTCTTGGAGGGGGGACCGGGGAGCTGTTTTTT,CASSPLGGGTGELFF
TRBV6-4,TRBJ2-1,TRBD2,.,TGTGCCAGCAGTACCGGGACTAGCGGGAATGAGCAGTTCTTC,CASSTGTSGNEQFF
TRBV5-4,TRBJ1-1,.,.,TGTGCCAGCAGCTTTCAAGGCAGGAGTAACACTGAAGCTTTCTTT,CASSFQGRSNTEAFF
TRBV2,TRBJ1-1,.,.,TGTGCCAGCAGTGAAGGCAGGGTGACGAACACTGAAGCTTTCTTT,CASSEGRVTNTEAFF
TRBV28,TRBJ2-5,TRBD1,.,TGTGCCAGCAGCCCTGTCACAGGGGGCTGGGAAGAACGCTGGTGGGCCCAGTACTTC,CASSPVTGGWEERWWAQYF
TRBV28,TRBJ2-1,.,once,TGTGCCAGCAGAGGGCTAGGGTTCAATGAGCAGTTCTTC,CASRGLGFNEQFF
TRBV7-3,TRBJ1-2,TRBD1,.,TGTGCCAGCAGCCCAAACGGACAGGGGGGATATGGCTACACCTTC,CASSPNGQGGYGYTF
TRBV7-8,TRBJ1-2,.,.,TGTGCCAGCAGCTTAGATGCGGCCGGACCTAACTATGGCTACACCTTC,CASSLDAAGPNYGYTF
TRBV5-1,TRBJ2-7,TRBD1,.,TGCGCCAGCAGCCCCCGATCGACAGGGTTCGGATACGAGCAGTACTTC,CASSPRSTGFGYEQYF
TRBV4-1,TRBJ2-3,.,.,TGCGCCAGCAGAAGAGGAGGGGGGGCCCTCACAGATACGCAGTATTTT,CASRRGGGALTDTQYF
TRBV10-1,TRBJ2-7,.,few,TGCGCCAGCAGTCGGGATTTATCCTACGAGCAGTACTTC,CASSRDLSYEQYF
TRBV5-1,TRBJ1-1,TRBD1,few,TGCGCCAGCAGCCCCTTGACAGGGCGGGGCACTGAAGCTTTCTTT,CASSPLTGRGTEAFF
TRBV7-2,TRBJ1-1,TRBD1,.,TGTGCCAGCAGCTTAGAATGGACAGGGAGAGAAGCTGAAGCTTTCTTT,CASSLEWTGREAEAFF
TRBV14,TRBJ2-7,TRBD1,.,TGTGCCAGCAGCCTACGGACAGGGGACTACGAGCAGTACTTC,CASSLRTGDYEQYF
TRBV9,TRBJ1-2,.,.,TGTGCCAGCAGCGTATTCGACAGGACTTCAAACTATGGCTACACCTTC,CASSVFDRTSNYGYTF
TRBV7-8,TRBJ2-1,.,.,TGTGCCAGCAGCTTAAGGCGGGGCGGGGATGAGCAGTTCTTC,CASSLRRGGDEQFF
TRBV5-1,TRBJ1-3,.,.,TGCGCCAGCAGCGAGTTACAGGGCCCGGGCACCATATATTTT,CASSELQGPGTIYF
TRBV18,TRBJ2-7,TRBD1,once,TGTGCCAGCTCTCCCGGGACAGGGGCTTCCGAGCAGTACTTC,CASSPGTGASEQYF
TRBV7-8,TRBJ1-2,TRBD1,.,TGTGCCAGCAGCTCCTTCAGGGGGCTGGGAGGCTACACCTTC,CASSSFRGLGGYTF
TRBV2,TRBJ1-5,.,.,TGTGCCAGCAGTGAATTGAAGGGAACTGGGCCCCAGCATTTT,CASSELKGTGPQHF
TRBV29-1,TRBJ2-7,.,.,TGCAGCGCCGATGGGGACTCATACGAGCAGTACTTC,CSADGDSYEQYF
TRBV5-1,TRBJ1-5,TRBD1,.,TGCGCCAGCAGCTTGGGGGGACAGAATAGCAATCAGCCCCAGCATTTT,CASSLGGQNSNQPQHF
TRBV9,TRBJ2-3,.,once,TGTGCCAGCAGCATCACTAGCACAGATACGCAGTATTTT,CASSITSTDTQYF
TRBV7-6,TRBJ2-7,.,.,TGTGCCAGCAGCTTAGTGGGTTCGGGGGACTACGAGCAGTACTTC,CASSLVGSGDYEQYF
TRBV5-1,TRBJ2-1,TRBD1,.,TGCGCCAGCCGTTCCCAAGGACAGGGGGTTGGGAGTGAGCAGTTCTTC,CASRSQGQGVGSEQFF
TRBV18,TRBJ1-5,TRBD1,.,TGTGCCAGCTCACCCGGACAGGCCAATCAGCCCCAGCATTTT,CASSPGQANQPQHF
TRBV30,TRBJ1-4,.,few,TGTGCCTGGAGTCAGGGGTTGGGTGAAAAACTGTTTTTT,CAWSQGLGEKLFF
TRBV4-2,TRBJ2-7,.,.,TGTGCCAGCAGCCAAGACCGCGCTGCCTCCTACGAGCAGTACTTC,CASSQDRAASYEQYF